These 15 T cell receptor beta chains were sequenced from one sample in a study of beta chain features in type 1 diabetes. Reverse transcription of all isolated RNA meant that expressed TCRB transcripts were sequenced. TCRdb's copy holds only in-frame clones and misses some; the assay was immunoSEQ multiplex PCR. The sample has roughly 150,000 clones, under 9.5% seen once. The sample was central memory CD4+ T cells from blood. Receptors were obtained from a man younger than 35 in good health.

This clone was seen a few times. V gene TRBV25-1 combines with J gene TRBJ2-1, with 9 positions matching TRBD2. This CDR3 spans 15 amino acids. Germline V gives CDR1 MGHDK, CDR2 SYGVNS. V gave up 7 bases and J gave up 4 bases; unmatched junction bases: 8. The CDR3 is CASKLSGSPYNEQFF. CDR3 DNA: TGTGCCAGCAAACTTAGCGGGAGCCCTTACAATGAGCAGTTCTTC.

This clone was found a few times. A read error may produce the germline difference seen at one junction end. V and J are TRBV7-2 and TRBJ2-7, with a possible D match to TRBD1 (7 bases). The CDR3 runs 15 residues. The germline gives CDR1 SGHTA, CDR2 FQGNSA. CDR3 protein: CASSPGPGQRAPVDF. The CDR3 DNA is TGTGCCAGCAGCCCCGGTCCGGGACAGCGGGCCCCGGTCGACTTC.

This clone was observed a few times. The gene calls are TRBV5-4 and TRBJ2-7; D is perhaps TRBD2 (6 bases). The CDR3 is 18 residues long. Germline-derived CDR1 and CDR2 are SGHNT and YYREEE (reference sequence). Trimming removed 0 bases at V and 0 bases at J, with 19 bases between. The CDR3 is CASSLGGTGGAHSYEQYF. As DNA, the CDR3 is TGTGCCAGCAGCTTGGGGGGTACCGGAGGGGCCCACTCCTACGAGCAGTACTTC.

J is TRBJ2-3 and V is TRBV5-1; no clear D gene. The CDR3 is 14 amino acids. CDR1 and CDR2 from the germline V gene are SGHRS and YFSETQ. V was shortened by 1 base and J by 4 bases, with 10 bases between the two germline ends. The CDR3 loop is CASSLSGYSDTQYF. For the CDR3, the DNA is TGCGCCAGCAGCTTGTCCGGGTACTCAGATACGCAGTATTTT.

V usage is TRBV11-1 and J usage is TRBJ1-1, with 8 positions matching TRBD1. Losses at the gene ends were 0 bases for V and 4 bases for J; bases not matched to a gene: 16. The CDR3 extends over 19 amino acids. Per germline, CDR1 SGHAT and CDR2 FQDESV (reference sequence). The CDR3 DNA reads TGTGCCAGCAGCTTAGCCTTACCAGGGGGCGCAGATCGTAGCACTGAAGCTTTCTTT. Protein: CASSLALPGGADRSTEAFF.

This clone was counted between two and nine times. The CDR3 DNA reads as TGCGCCAGCAGCTTGGAAGGCGGGGCCCGGGAGCTGTTTTTT. Its translation: CASSLEGGARELFF. The rearrangement links TRBV5-1 to TRBJ2-2, with a possible D match to TRBD2 (6 bases). The CDR3 sequence is 14 residues long. Trimming removed 0 bases from V and 9 bases from J, with 12 bases in between. Germline V CDR1 and CDR2: SGHRS, YFSETQ.

The chain links TRBV6-6 to TRBJ1-1; D may be TRBD1 (6 bases). Germline V gene data show CDR1 as MNHNY and CDR2 as SVGAGI (reference sequence). The CDR3 sequence is 14 residues long. Deletions cut 5 bases from V and 1 base from J, with 11 bases between. The CDR3 bases are TGTGCCAGCAGTCCCTGGACAGCGAACACTGAAGCTTTCTTT. Translated, it gives CASSPWTANTEAFF.

This clone showed up just a few times. The chain combines TRBV6-4 with TRBJ1-1; no firm D call. The V gene's germline CDR1 is MRHNA and CDR2 SNTAGT. This CDR3 spans 13 amino acids. V was cut by 4 bases and J by 0 bases, with 6 bases left in between. CDR3 nucleotides: TGTGCCAGCAGTGCTCAGGTGAACACTGAAGCTTTCTTT. Encoded protein: CASSAQVNTEAFF.

This sequence joins TRBV7-2 and TRBJ2-1; D remains unclear. The CDR3 covers 14 residues. V lost 2 bases, J lost 4 bases, and 9 bases lay in between. Looked up from germline, CDR1 is SGHTA and CDR2 is FQGNSA. DNA for the CDR3: TGTGCCAGCAGCTTACGGAGCACTTACAATGAGCAGTTCTTC. Its protein is CASSLRSTYNEQFF. Filled out from reference TRBV7-2 and TRBJ2-1, the complete variable domain reads GAGVSQSPSNKVTEKGKDVELRCDPISGHTALYWYRQSLGQGLEFLIYFQGNSAPDKSGLPSDRFSAERTGGSVSTLTIQRTQQEDSAVYLCASSLRSTYNEQFFGPGTRLTVL.

The rearrangement links TRBV5-6 to TRBJ1-2; 7 bases match TRBD1. The junction had 6 bases not matched to a gene; V was cut back by 3 bases and J by 4 bases. The length of the CDR3 is 14 residues. Germline V lookup: CDR1 SGHDT, CDR2 YYEEEE. The CDR3 protein is CASSSRTGFYGYTF. The CDR3 DNA reads TGTGCCAGCAGCTCACGGACAGGCTTCTATGGCTACACCTTC.

In its sample, this clone was seen a few times. This chain uses TRBV9 with TRBJ2-1; TRBD2 aligns across 7 bases. Trimming removed 0 bases from V and 0 bases from J; junction bases left unmatched: 6. Germline-derived CDR1 and CDR2 are SGDLS and YYNGEE. The CDR3 loop spans 17 amino acids. Here the CDR3 DNA reads TGTGCCAGCAGCGTAGGGGGGGGGTTGCGCTCCTACAATGAGCAGTTCTTC. This encodes CASSVGGGLRSYNEQFF.

This clone came up a few times. The V and J genes are TRBV6-6 and TRBJ1-6; TRBD1 aligns across 12 bases. Germline V gene data show CDR1 as MNHNY and CDR2 as SVGAGI (reference sequence). This CDR3 region has 14 residues. V lost 7 bases to trimming and J lost 10 bases; unmatched junction nucleotides: 5. The CDR3 protein is CASIGTGGESPLHF. Here the CDR3 DNA reads TGTGCCAGCATCGGGACAGGGGGCGAATCACCCCTCCACTTT.

This clone has just a few counts. This chain links TRBV7-2 with TRBJ2-1, with D maybe TRBD1 (7 bases). V shed 0 bases and J shed 8 bases, with 17 bases lying between them. This CDR3 comprises 16 residues. Germline V gene data show CDR1 as SGHTA and CDR2 as FQGNSA. The CDR3 protein is CASSLANQGGVDEQFF. The DNA for the CDR3 is TGTGCCAGCAGCTTAGCGAACCAGGGGGGAGTCGATGAGCAGTTCTTC.

This clone was detected many times. The gene calls are TRBV5-6 and TRBJ2-7; TRBD1 matches at 8 bases. Germline loops: CDR1 SGHDT, CDR2 YYEEEE. The V and J ends lost 4 bases and 2 bases, in that order; junction bases with no gene match: 8. The CDR3 is 15 residues long. This chain's CDR3 is CASSKTGQEPYEQYF. DNA of the CDR3: TGTGCCAGCAGCAAGACGGGACAGGAGCCCTACGAGCAGTACTTC.

This clone was observed a few times. This sequence joins TRBV15 and TRBJ2-6, with a possible D match to TRBD2 (5 bases). The CDR3 length is 17 residues. Germline V gives CDR1 LNHNV, CDR2 YYDKDF (reference sequence). V was trimmed by 0 bases and J by 1 base, leaving 10 bases between them. CDR3 sequence (DNA): TGTGCCACCAGCAGAGAGAGGGTCATATCTGGGGCCAACGTCCTGACTTTC. The encoded protein is CATSRERVISGANVLTF.